The 31 T cell receptor beta chains listed next were all sequenced from one sample in a study of CD8 T cells in ankylosing spondylitis. TCRdb used MiXCR to reprocess the 5' RACE reads, holding one entry per CDR3 protein. The profile shows over 100,000 distinct CDR3 sequences, about an eighth of them singletons. The material sequenced was blood, either unsorted or a sorted T cell fraction (not recorded which). These receptors came from a female donor with ankylosing spondylitis or in good health (not recorded which).

Ten or more counts support this clonotype. The V and J genes are TRBV5-6 and TRBJ2-3; D tentatively fits TRBD1 or TRBD2 (5 bases each). CDR3 length: 15 amino acids. V was clipped by 5 bases and J by 2 bases, with 15 bases between them. In germline, CDR1 is SGHDT, CDR2 YYEEEE. The CDR3 region is CASRRDREFTDTQYF. In DNA, the CDR3 is TGTGCCAGCAGACGGGACCGTGAATTCACAGATACGCAGTATTTT.

The gene calls are TRBV7-2 and TRBJ1-2; D possibly corresponds to TRBD1 (5 bases). The CDR3 spans 16 residues. The V and J ends lost 1 base and 0 bases respectively, with 12 bases between them. Germline loops: CDR1 SGHTA, CDR2 FQGNSA. The DNA of the CDR3 is TGTGCCAGCAGCTTAGTGTCGGGGGTAACTAACTATGGCTACACCTTC. As protein: CASSLVSGVTNYGYTF.

In its sample, this clonotype was seen many times. The J gene is TRBJ2-5, the V gene TRBV30; 9 positions match TRBD1. The CDR3 is made up of 14 amino acids. Trimming at V came to 3 bases and at J to 9 bases, leaving 11 bases not matched to a gene. In germline, CDR1 is GTSNPN, CDR2 SVGIG (reference sequence). CDR3 nucleotide sequence: TGTGCCTGGAGAAGGGACAGGGCCTCGGTGGCCCAGTACTTC. Residues: CAWRRDRASVAQYF.

This clonotype was detected ten times or more. V and J are TRBV29-1 and TRBJ2-3, with D maybe TRBD2 (5 bases). Trimming removed 3 bases from V and 0 bases from J, with 10 bases in between. The CDR3 runs 14 residues. From germline, CDR1 is SQVTM and CDR2 ANQGSEA. The CDR3 coding sequence is TGCAGCGTTGATGAGGGCCTAAGCACAGATACGCAGTATTTT. Its protein is CSVDEGLSTDTQYF.

In regard to this clonotype: This may stem from a read error, because a much larger clone lies one nucleotide away. This rearrangement joins TRBV5-5 to TRBJ2-1; maybe TRBD1 (5 bases). The ends were cut back, 7 bases at V and 12 bases at J, with 23 bases in the middle. This CDR3 has 14 amino acids. In germline, CDR1 is SGHKS, CDR2 YYEKEE (reference sequence). This CDR3 reads CASGPVGLGQVQFF. CDR3 nucleotide sequence: TGTGCCAGCGGCCCGGTGGGTTTGGGGCAGGTGCAGTTCTTC. Full variable domain (remainder filled in from reference TRBV5-5 and TRBJ2-1): DAGVTQSPTHLIKTRGQQVTLRCSPISGHKSVSWYQQVLGQGPQFIFQYYEKEERGRGNFPDRFSARQFPNYSSELNVNALLLGDSALYLCASGPVGLGQVQFFGPGTRLTVL.

This clonotype was detected ten times or more. The V call is TRBV5-1, the J call TRBJ2-7; D not certain. Germline assignment: CDR1 SGHRS and CDR2 YFSETQ. The CDR3 extends over 12 amino acids. V shed 2 bases and J shed 4 bases, with 7 bases lying between them. The CDR3 DNA reads as TGCGCCAGCAGCTTCCGGTCGTACGAGCAGTACTTC. Translated, it gives CASSFRSYEQYF.

The sample holds many counts of this clonotype. The rearrangement joins TRBV14 to TRBJ1-2; D gene ambiguous. CDR3 length: 11 residues. In germline, CDR1 is SGHDN, CDR2 FVKESK. V was shortened by 3 bases and J by 8 bases, with 7 bases between the two germline ends. CDR3 protein: CASSHGLGYTF. In nucleotides, the CDR3 is TGTGCCAGCAGCCACGGACTCGGCTACACCTTC.

This clonotype was recorded at least ten times. The rearrangement uses TRBV4-1 and TRBJ1-4; D not resolved. Germline V gives CDR1 MGHRA, CDR2 YSYEKL. With 2 bases removed from V and 7 bases from J, the gap between germline ends came to 23 bases. This CDR3 region has 18 residues. The CDR3 sequence is CASSQPPRSVNFPEKLFF. The CDR3, as DNA: TGCGCCAGCAGCCAACCCCCAAGGTCTGTAAATTTCCCTGAAAAACTGTTTTTT.

This clonotype was seen at least ten times. The gene calls are TRBV29-1 and TRBJ2-7; D is unclear. Trimming took 6 bases from V and 6 from J, leaving 15 bases between them. The CDR3 totals 12 residues. The germline CDR1 and CDR2 sequences are SQVTM and ANQGSEA. CDR3 in amino acids: CSVDPGLGEQYF. CDR3 nucleotides: TGCAGCGTCGATCCAGGCTTGGGCGAGCAGTACTTC.

This clonotype was observed many times. The rearrangement uses TRBV5-5 and TRBJ2-7; the match to TRBD2 covers 13 bases. The CDR3 has 15 amino acids. The germline CDR1 and CDR2 sequences are SGHKS and YYEKEE (reference sequence). The V and J ends lost 5 bases and 7 bases, in that order; junction bases with no gene match: 9. Written as DNA, the CDR3 is TGTGCCAGCAGTCCGACTAGCGGGAGGCCCGGAGAGCAGTACTTC. Translation: CASSPTSGRPGEQYF.

This clonotype appeared many times. The rearrangement links TRBV5-1 to TRBJ1-2; 7 bases are a match to TRBD1. V was clipped by 3 bases and J by 3 bases; unmatched bases: 14. The CDR3 sequence is 17 residues long. Germline-derived CDR1 and CDR2 are SGHRS and YFSETQ. CDR3 DNA sequence: TGCGCCAGCAGCTCCTATTCGACAGGGATCGACCACTATGGCTACACCTTC. Amino acids: CASSSYSTGIDHYGYTF.

This clonotype was picked up many times. The chain is built from TRBV24-1 and TRBJ2-1; the D gene is possibly TRBD2 (6 bases). This CDR3 comprises 16 residues. The V and J ends lost 4 bases and 4 bases respectively, with 16 bases between them. Germline CDR1 and CDR2: KGHDR and SFDVKD. In nucleotides, the CDR3 is TGTGCCACCAGTGAGCCTCTGGTCCGGGGGTACAATGAGCAGTTCTTC. As protein: CATSEPLVRGYNEQFF.

This clonotype was seen many times. The rearrangement joins TRBV7-9 to TRBJ1-5; D is undetermined. The CDR3 has 14 amino acids. Between the trimmed V and J ends, which lost 2 bases and 4 bases, there was a span of 9 bases. Germline CDR1 SEHNR, CDR2 FQNEAQ (reference sequence). The CDR3: CASSLSSGNQPQHF. In DNA form, the CDR3 reads TGTGCCAGCAGCTTAAGTTCAGGAAATCAGCCCCAGCATTTT.

This clonotype was seen ten or more times. The chain is built from TRBV7-8 and TRBJ1-3, with unresolved D. This CDR3 has 15 residues. Trimming took 0 bases from V and 0 from J, leaving 6 bases between them. The germline CDR1 and CDR2 sequences are SGHVS and FQNEAQ. The CDR3 nucleotides read TGTGCCAGCAGCTTAGCCCCCGACTCTGGAAACACCATATATTTT. Translated, it gives CASSLAPDSGNTIYF.

This clonotype was found many times. This sequence joins TRBV6-2 or TRBV6-3 and TRBJ1-1; D possibly corresponds to TRBD1 (5 bases). The V end was cut by 2 bases, the J end by 3 bases, with 13 bases between. The CDR3 extends over 15 amino acids. Germline V CDR1 and CDR2: MNHEY, SVGEGT. This CDR3 reads CASSYPRGGYTEAFF. CDR3 DNA sequence: TGTGCCAGCAGTTACCCTCGGGGGGGGTACACTGAAGCTTTCTTT.

This rearrangement joins TRBV7-8 to TRBJ2-7, with unresolved D. The germline CDR1 and CDR2 sequences are SGHVS and FQNEAQ. V shed 1 base and J shed 1 base, with 8 bases lying between them. This CDR3 comprises 14 residues. The CDR3 DNA sequence: TGTGCCAGCAGCTTAGTGAGAGTGTCCTACGAGCAGTACTTC. It yields the protein CASSLVRVSYEQYF.

This clonotype was recorded many times. The V and J genes are TRBV19 and TRBJ2-1, with TRBD2 matching over 8 bases. Unmatched junction bases numbered 18, after V lost 10 bases and J lost 7 bases. There are 16 residues in the CDR3. CDR1 and CDR2 (germline): LNHDA, SQIVND (reference sequence). CDR3: CATTPWDGRAGNEQFF. Here the CDR3 DNA reads TGTGCCACCACCCCATGGGACGGGAGGGCCGGTAATGAGCAGTTCTTC.

This clonotype was observed at least ten times. This chain links TRBV7-9 with TRBJ1-2; tentatively, D is TRBD1 (6 bases). From germline, CDR1 is SEHNR and CDR2 FQNEAQ (reference sequence). Trimming took 4 bases from V and 4 from J, leaving 13 bases between them. This CDR3 has 14 amino acids. CDR3 sequence (DNA): TGTGCCAGCAGCTCAATAGAACAGGGCTATGGCTACACCTTC. Its protein is CASSSIEQGYGYTF.

The table lists this clonotype with a few counts. Just one base apart from a much larger clone, this may be a read error. V and J are TRBV2 and TRBJ1-2; 9 bases are a match to TRBD1. The CDR3 length is 13 residues. The germline V gene encodes CDR1 SNHLY and CDR2 FYNNEI. V was clipped by 6 bases and J by 7 bases; unmatched bases: 6. The CDR3 DNA reads as TGTGCCAGCAGGGAACAGGGGGCGGCTGGCTACACCTTC. This translates into CASREQGAAGYTF.

This clonotype came up many times. The gene calls are TRBV24-1 and TRBJ2-7, with 8 bases that match TRBD1. The CDR3 totals 15 residues. Germline-derived CDR1 and CDR2 are KGHDR and SFDVKD. The ends lost 5 bases at V and 1 base at J; junction bases unmatched: 6. CDR3 sequence reads: CATSAGTGGSYEQYF. Here the CDR3 DNA reads TGTGCCACCAGTGCCGGGACAGGAGGTTCCTACGAGCAGTACTTC.

A word on this clonotype: A much bigger clone sits one base away, suggesting this may be a read error. The chain employs TRBV7-6 and TRBJ2-2; tentative D call: TRBD1 (5 bases). This CDR3 has 17 residues. Germline lookup yields CDR1 SGHVS and CDR2 FNYEAQ. The V end lost 3 bases, the J end lost 7 bases, and 21 bases lay between the germline ends. CDR3 protein: CASSFYFTQGSDGELFF. The CDR3 DNA is TGTGCCAGCAGCTTCTACTTCACTCAGGGCAGTGACGGGGAGCTGTTTTTT.

Ten or more counts support this clonotype. The genes are TRBV27 and TRBJ1-5; 8 bases are shared with TRBD1. The J segment lost 0 bases and the V segment lost 5 bases, leaving 3 bases of the junction unmatched. Germline assignment: CDR1 MNHEY and CDR2 SMNVEV (reference sequence). CDR3 length equals 15 residues. The CDR3 protein is CASSRTGFSNQPQHF. CDR3 in DNA: TGTGCCAGCAGTAGGACAGGGTTTAGCAATCAGCCCCAGCATTTT.

In this sample, this clonotype turned up many times. This chain uses TRBV20-1 with TRBJ2-1; D possibly uses TRBD1 or TRBD2 (5 bases each). The V end was cut by 0 bases, the J end by 3 bases, with 15 bases between. Germline V gives CDR1 DFQATT, CDR2 SNEGSKA (reference sequence). This CDR3 comprises 16 residues. The chain's CDR3 is CSARDRNGAVYNEQFF. Written as DNA, the CDR3 is TGCAGTGCTAGAGATAGGAACGGGGCCGTCTACAATGAGCAGTTCTTC.

This clonotype turned up a few times. The V gene is TRBV20-1, the J gene TRBJ2-3, with 9 bases lining up with TRBD2. Germline loops: CDR1 DFQATT, CDR2 SNEGSKA (reference sequence). The CDR3 sequence is 16 residues long. V dropped 0 bases and J dropped 11; count of bases not matched to a gene: 15. The CDR3 protein is CSARDRKAGGLLGQYF. DNA of the CDR3: TGCAGTGCTAGAGATCGGAAGGCGGGGGGGCTTCTGGGGCAGTATTTT.

The chain recombines TRBV4-2 with TRBJ2-7; 13 bases align to TRBD2. J was trimmed by 4 bases and V by 5 bases; bases with no gene match: 14. Germline CDR1 is LGHNA and CDR2 is YNFKEQ. The CDR3 is made up of 18 amino acids. CDR3 sequence: CASSSKGGGTSGAYEQYF. The CDR3 nucleotides read TGTGCCAGCAGCTCGAAAGGGGGCGGGACTAGCGGGGCGTACGAGCAGTACTTC.

This clonotype appeared many times. The V and J genes are TRBV6-2 or TRBV6-3 and TRBJ2-4; D remains ambiguous. This CDR3 comprises 15 residues. V was clipped by 0 bases and J by 4 bases, with 10 bases between them. From germline, CDR1 is MNHEY and CDR2 SVGEGT. CDR3 nucleotides: TGTGCCAGCAGTTACTCTGATTATCCGAAAAACATTCAGTACTTC. Protein: CASSYSDYPKNIQYF.

This clonotype was observed many times. J is TRBJ2-7 and V is TRBV7-2; D is perhaps TRBD1 (5 bases). The CDR3 has 13 residues. Trimming removed 3 bases from V and 1 base from J, with 7 bases in between. Germline V gives CDR1 SGHTA, CDR2 FQGNSA. The DNA of the CDR3 is TGTGCCAGCAGCTTCGACAGATCCTACGAGCAGTACTTC. Protein: CASSFDRSYEQYF.

This clonotype was seen ten or more times. The chain joins TRBV9 to TRBJ1-4, with 9 bases fitting TRBD1. V gave up 3 bases and J gave up 4 bases; unmatched junction bases: 4. This CDR3 region has 15 residues. From germline, CDR1 is SGDLS and CDR2 YYNGEE. The CDR3 bases are TGTGCCAGCAGCGCCGGGACAGGGCTTAATGAAAAACTGTTTTTT. It encodes CASSAGTGLNEKLFF.

This clonotype was recorded a few times. The genes are TRBV7-2 and TRBJ1-5, with D perhaps TRBD1 (6 bases). Germline lookup yields CDR1 SGHTA and CDR2 FQGNSA. There are 16 residues in the CDR3. Deletions cut 0 bases from V and 0 bases from J, with 9 bases between. The CDR3 DNA reads TGTGCCAGCAGCTTAGCGCAACAGGGTAGCAATCAGCCCCAGCATTTT. It yields the protein CASSLAQQGSNQPQHF.

About this clonotype itself: A much larger clone lies a single base off, so this may be a read error. This sequence joins TRBV29-1 and TRBJ1-1, with a tentative D call TRBD1 (5 bases). Germline lookup yields CDR1 SQVTM and CDR2 ANQGSEA. V was shortened by 6 bases and J by 0 bases, with 11 bases between the two germline ends. There are 13 residues in the CDR3. CDR3 amino acids: CSVGVLMNTEAFF. CDR3 nucleotides: TGCAGCGTGGGGGTCCTGATGAACACTGAAGCTTTCTTT.

This clonotype was observed many times. The CDR3 region is CAAAQDLNYEQYF. The CDR3, as DNA: TGTGCCGCCGCTCAAGACTTGAACTACGAGCAGTACTTC. The chain has TRBV28 and TRBJ2-7; D gene uncertain. Germline V lookup: CDR1 MDHEN, CDR2 SYDVKM. This CDR3 is built from 13 residues. Trimming removed 11 bases from V and 3 bases from J, with 17 bases in between.